The rows below give T cell receptor beta chains drawn from one sample of a study of cytomegalovirus exposure and HLA in healthy donors. Generated by immunoSEQ multiplex PCR, the TCRdb table keeps only in-frame clones and is missing some. The repertoire holds some 160,000 clones, with 70% to 85% as singletons. The sample taken for sequencing was PBMCs. The source of these receptors is a man in his fifties or sixties in good health and CMV-seropositive. Each CDR3 is given with its conserved first and last residue. Fields, in order: clone size, J gene, D gene, V gene, CDR3 protein, CDR3 DNA. D genes are given only for firm matches. Where a row states a size, it is once, few, many or the class of an expanded clone; other rows omit it.

once,TRBJ2-6,.,TRBV9,CASRSSGANVLTF,TGTGCCAGCAGGAGCTCTGGGGCCAACGTCCTGACTTTC
.,TRBJ1-1,.,TRBV10-3,CAISVGGSTEAFF,TGTGCCATCAGTGTAGGGGGAAGCACTGAAGCTTTCTTT
.,TRBJ1-5,.,TRBV7-2,CASSLGLRQPQHF,TGTGCCAGCAGCTTGGGACTCAGGCAGCCCCAGCATTTT
.,TRBJ1-2,.,TRBV7-9,CASSLVIAGHYGYTF,TGTGCCAGCAGCTTAGTCATCGCAGGGCACTATGGCTACACCTTC
.,TRBJ1-5,.,TRBV4-3,CASSQDYSNQPQHF,TGCGCCAGCAGCCAAGACTATAGCAATCAGCCCCAGCATTTT
.,TRBJ2-1,TRBD2,TRBV12-5,CASGLVRSGGPISNEQFF,TGTGCTAGTGGTTTGGTACGGAGCGGGGGGCCTATTAGCAATGAGCAGTTCTTC
.,TRBJ2-7,TRBD2,TRBV4-3,CASSQDGGGIYEQYF,TGCGCCAGCAGCCAAGATGGGGGGGGAATTTACGAGCAGTACTTC
.,TRBJ2-7,TRBD1,TRBV29-1,CSVEDQETGSYEQYF,TGCAGCGTTGAAGATCAAGAGACAGGGTCCTACGAGCAGTACTTC
.,TRBJ2-1,TRBD2,TRBV7-3,CASSLGTSTNNEQFF,TGTGCCAGCAGCTTAGGGACTAGCACCAACAATGAGCAGTTCTTC
.,TRBJ2-3,.,TRBV4-3,CASSHELTDTQYF,TGCGCCAGCAGCCATGAGCTTACAGATACGCAGTATTTT
few,TRBJ1-6,TRBD1,TRBV7-2,CASSFGQGASPLHF,TGTGCCAGCAGTTTCGGACAGGGAGCATCACCCCTCCACTTT
few,TRBJ1-6,.,TRBV4-1,CASSQLDSSPLHF,TGCGCCAGCAGCCAATTAGACAGTTCACCCCTCCACTTT
once,TRBJ2-7,.,TRBV5-4,CASSKDNTGSGYEQYF,TGTGCCAGCAGCAAAGACAACACGGGGTCGGGTTACGAGCAGTACTTC
.,TRBJ1-5,TRBD1,TRBV29-1,CSVTGTGSNQPQHF,TGCAGCGTTACCGGGACAGGAAGCAATCAGCCCCAGCATTTT
once,TRBJ2-1,TRBD2,TRBV19,CASTPLLAGGFNEQFF,TGTGCCAGTACCCCCCTACTAGCGGGGGGGTTCAATGAGCAGTTCTTC
.,TRBJ1-6,TRBD1,TRBV12-5,CASGLGTGPNSPLHF,TGTGCTAGTGGTTTGGGGACAGGGCCTAATTCACCCCTCCACTTT
.,TRBJ1-4,.,TRBV6-1,CASSQGLTNEKLFF,TGTGCCAGCAGTCAGGGGTTGACTAATGAAAAACTGTTTTTT
.,TRBJ1-5,.,TRBV23-1,CASSQLGNRVDLSNQPQHF,TGCGCCAGCAGTCAATTGGGTAACAGGGTTGATTTGAGCAATCAGCCCCAGCATTTT
.,TRBJ2-7,TRBD2,TRBV7-8,CASSGRGSYEQYF,TGTGCCAGCAGCGGGCGGGGGTCGTACGAGCAGTACTTC
.,TRBJ2-5,.,TRBV11-2,CASSGAPQETQYF,TGTGCCAGCAGCGGGGCCCCCCAAGAGACCCAGTACTTC
.,TRBJ1-3,.,TRBV11-2,CASSLEGARGNTIYF,TGTGCCAGCAGCTTAGAGGGGGCAAGGGGAAACACCATATATTTT
.,TRBJ1-2,.,TRBV6-5,CASSYSSGLGGTTF,TGTGCCAGCAGTTACTCATCCGGTTTGGGGGGGACGACCTTC
.,TRBJ1-1,.,TRBV11-2,CASSLDGASSYTEAFF,TGTGCCAGCAGCTTAGATGGGGCCTCAAGCTACACTGAAGCTTTCTTT
.,TRBJ1-2,.,TRBV6-5,CASSYVGRTNYGYTF,TGTGCCAGCAGTTACGTTGGCAGAACTAACTATGGCTACACCTTC
.,TRBJ2-7,TRBD1,TRBV15,CATSAGTGGYEQYF,TGTGCCACCAGCGCGGGGACAGGGGGCTACGAGCAGTACTTC
few,TRBJ1-2,TRBD1,TRBV6-5,CASSYYRGYGYTF,TGTGCCAGCAGTTACTACAGGGGCTATGGCTACACCTTC
.,TRBJ2-5,TRBD1,TRBV19,CASSISRGETQYF,TGTGCCAGTAGTATCAGCAGGGGGGAGACCCAGTACTTC
few,TRBJ1-2,.,TRBV5-6,CASSSAANYGYTF,TGTGCCAGCAGCTCAGCAGCGAACTATGGCTACACCTTC
.,TRBJ1-2,TRBD1,TRBV2,CASSERQGVSNYGYTF,TGTGCCAGCAGTGAGAGACAGGGAGTCTCTAACTATGGCTACACCTTC
.,TRBJ2-5,.,TRBV9,CASSRGDQETQYF,TGTGCCAGCAGCCGCGGTGACCAAGAGACCCAGTACTTC
few,TRBJ2-3,TRBD1,TRBV13,CASSSDRGRDTQYF,TGTGCCAGCAGCTCTGACAGGGGTCGGGATACGCAGTATTTT
.,TRBJ2-6,.,TRBV5-1,CASSFSGAGANVLTF,TGCGCCAGCAGCTTTTCGGGGGCTGGGGCCAACGTCCTGACTTTC
.,TRBJ2-1,TRBD2,TRBV11-1,CASSSRLAGNEQFF,TGTGCCAGCAGCTCCCGACTAGCGGGGAATGAGCAGTTCTTC
few,TRBJ2-7,.,TRBV18,CASSPGTGLSPYEQYF,TGTGCCAGCTCCCCGGGCACTGGACTGAGTCCCTACGAGCAGTACTTC
.,TRBJ2-1,TRBD1,TRBV5-8,CASSHDRGRNEQFF,TGTGCCAGCAGCCATGACAGGGGGCGAAATGAGCAGTTCTTC
few,TRBJ2-1,TRBD1,TRBV11-3,CASSPYGQGNEQFF,TGTGCCAGCAGCCCCTATGGACAGGGCAATGAGCAGTTCTTC
.,TRBJ1-3,.,TRBV25-1,CASSEWGAGNTIYF,TGTGCCAGCAGTGAATGGGGAGCTGGAAACACCATATATTTT
.,TRBJ2-7,.,TRBV15,CATSRDRSPYEQYF,TGTGCCACCAGCAGAGATCGGAGTCCCTACGAGCAGTACTTC
.,TRBJ1-2,.,TRBV7-2,CASSYQVGGYTF,TGTGCCAGCAGCTACCAGGTGGGTGGCTACACCTTC
.,TRBJ2-1,.,TRBV9,CASSAALGPYNEQFF,TGTGCCAGCAGCGCCGCACTAGGACCCTACAATGAGCAGTTCTTC
.,TRBJ1-4,.,TRBV4-1,CASSQGGGFPTNEKLFF,TGCGCCAGCAGCCAAGGGGGGGGTTTCCCAACTAATGAAAAACTGTTTTTT
few,TRBJ1-1,TRBD1,TRBV19,CASSAPGGRGTTFF,TGTGCCAGTAGTGCCCCAGGGGGCCGCGGGACAACTTTCTTT
.,TRBJ1-1,.,TRBV6-5,CASSLGGLNTEAFF,TGTGCCAGCAGTTTAGGAGGGTTGAACACTGAAGCTTTCTTT
few,TRBJ1-1,TRBD1,TRBV19,CASTLRDRGFPDTEAFF,TGTGCCAGTACCCTCCGGGACAGGGGGTTCCCAGACACTGAAGCTTTCTTT
.,TRBJ2-7,TRBD2,TRBV5-6,CASSFTLAGGGYEQYF,TGTGCCAGCAGCTTTACTTTAGCGGGGGGTGGCTACGAGCAGTACTTC
.,TRBJ1-1,.,TRBV4-2,CASSQDSPRVEAFF,TGTGCCAGCAGCCAAGATTCCCCCCGGGTTGAAGCTTTCTTT
.,TRBJ2-3,TRBD2,TRBV9,CASSVVAGGYTDTQYF,TGTGCCAGCAGCGTAGTAGCGGGGGGGTACACAGATACGCAGTATTTT
.,TRBJ2-7,TRBD2,TRBV7-2,CASSPSGTRLGEQYF,TGTGCCAGCAGCCCTTCCGGGACTAGGTTAGGCGAGCAGTACTTC
.,TRBJ1-1,.,TRBV4-1,CASSLDRRVSEAFF,TGCGCCAGCAGCCTAGACCGCAGGGTGAGTGAAGCTTTCTTT
.,TRBJ1-1,.,TRBV27,CASSLQGTGNTEAFF,TGTGCCAGCAGTTTACAGGGAACGGGGAACACTGAAGCTTTCTTT
.,TRBJ1-5,.,TRBV28,CASSPWQIVQPQHF,TGTGCCAGCAGTCCCTGGCAGATCGTTCAGCCCCAGCATTTT
.,TRBJ1-4,.,TRBV19,CASSPQGPTRNEKLFF,TGTGCCAGTAGTCCCCAGGGTCCCACCAGAAATGAAAAACTGTTTTTT
.,TRBJ1-1,.,TRBV6-5,CASSYGELNTEAFF,TGTGCCAGCAGTTACGGGGAGCTGAACACTGAAGCTTTCTTT